The rows below give T cell receptor beta chains drawn from one sample of a study of tumor-infiltrating lymphocytes in oesophageal squamous cell carcinoma. TCRdb re-called the PCR reads with MiXCR, one entry per CDR3 protein. The sample has roughly 19,000 distinct CDR3 sequences, approximately 39% seen once. The sequencing sample was made of normal esophageal tissue next to the tumor. These receptor sequences come from a male donor with esophageal squamous cell carcinoma. CDR3s leave out the opening cysteine and the closing phenylalanine or tryptophan.

v_call	j_call	cdr3_aa
TRBV7-8	TRBJ2-5	ASSLTGTGQETQY
TRBV6-6	NA	ASSYSRDYEQY
TRBV7-3	TRBJ1-2	ASSLVGSYGYT
TRBV18	NA	ASSPARGGREQY
TRBV4-3	TRBJ1-2	ASSQDRTGRPYGYT
TRBV6-6	TRBJ2-7	ASNTGTGSYEQY
TRBV28	TRBJ1-6	ASSFVAGAAYEQY
TRBV12-3/TRBV12-4	NA	ASTTETARGYT
TRBV7-2	NA	ASSLGVVGYEQY
TRBV12-3/TRBV12-4	TRBJ2-3	ASSLHRTDTQY
TRBV28	TRBJ1-5	ASSSAGGPSNQPQH
TRBV12-3/TRBV12-4	TRBJ2-5	ASSLRRRLNTGELY
TRBV4-1	TRBJ2-3	ASSQDATSLRTDTQY
TRBV11-2	NA	ASSRFWRDQETQY
TRBV7-6	TRBJ2-5	ASSLGSARETQY
TRBV18	TRBJ1-6	ASSDGQGVNSPLH
TRBV6-1	NA	ASSGQGPLEQF
TRBV28	TRBJ2-3	ASSSRGGRVLTDTQY
TRBV11-2	TRBJ1-2	ASSLFGQVGVNYGYT